This T cell receptor (beta chain) appears in the sequencing data of a study of cytomegalovirus exposure and HLA in healthy donors. Germline loops: CDR1 LNHNV, CDR2 YYDKDF (reference sequence). The CDR3 has 16 amino acids. The junction had 4 bases not matched to a gene; V was cut back by 1 base and J by 2 bases. It was with 60 Vbeta and 13 Jbeta primers that the PCR ran. The table came from immunoSEQ multiplex PCR; TCRdb's copy has only in-frame clones and leaves some out. This sample yields 85,000 to 100,000 clones, of which under 80% are seen a single time; 7.1% belongs to the top ten. Turning to this clone: What it binds is unknown.

Study-level findings and limits: Apart from CMV serostatus, no immune exposure information was available. A later analysis reported that several of the most significant clusters appeared to be linked to common viral pathogens, among them Epstein-Barr virus. The listing of 150 to 200 TCR beta chains classed them as cytomegalovirus-associated.

Sequenced sample: PBMCs. The chain links TRBV15 to TRBJ2-3; TRBD2 matches 9 bases. The source is a man between 40 and 49 years old in good health and CMV-seropositive. As DNA, the CDR3 is TGTGCCACCAGCAGAGCAAGGACTAGCGCCACAGATACGCAGTATTTT. Amino acid sequence: CATSRARTSATDTQYF.